This TCR beta chain was obtained from a study of T cell responses to AZD1222 COVID-19 vaccine. This CDR3 region has 18 residues. Per the germline V gene, CDR1 is LGHNA and CDR2 is YNFKEQ. Between the trimmed V and J ends, which lost 1 base and 0 bases, there was a span of 13 bases. On this clone: Antigen: not known.

The repertoire was sequenced with immunoSEQ multiplex PCR; TCRdb's copy has only in-frame clones and lacks some. The top ten hold 4.1% of the sample, which has about 150,000 clones, about 81% seen once. Regarding the study as a whole: Spike-specific TCRs gained breadth and depth after people received two AZD1222 doses.

The V gene is TRBV4-2, the J gene TRBJ2-6; D may be TRBD2 (7 bases). The sequences come from peripheral blood, collected on day 0 of MenACWY control vaccination. This TCR was sampled from an adult in good health. The CDR3 coding sequence is TGTGCCAGCAGCCAAGCAAAGGGGGGGCACTCTGGGGCCAACGTCCTGACTTTC. Encoded protein: CASSQAKGGHSGANVLTF.